The following is a T cell receptor (beta chain) sequence with its context. This clone came up many times. This clone's antigen is unknown. Base qualities are not at hand, and no much larger clone is one base apart. This entry comes from a study of blood T cell repertoires in COVID-19 (dated by TCRdb to about 2020). About the full investigation: Samples from collaborators originated in the United States, Italy and Spain and spanned both the acute and convalescent phases of COVID-19. The material from the prospective study consisted of cDNA or gDNA derived from T cells, B-cell-depleted T cells, or PBMCs. The dataset comprised deeply sampled blood TCRbeta repertoires from subjects exposed to, actively infected with, or recovered from COVID-19. A freely available public database, intended as a resource for researchers studying the immune response to SARS-CoV-2, is where the repertoires were released. The samples were drawn from the first 160 participants of the ongoing ImmuneRACE study and from 950 to 1,500 subjects provided by 6 global collaborators. A de-identified subject ID, COVID-19 status, age in years and sex were almost always included in the sample metadata. Where available, HLA class I and class II types were obtained from metadata supplied by the sample provider rather than from assay-based typing.

Paper-wide results and their limitations: How much clinical and demographic metadata was included differed by source and by participant, and the metadata was provided uncurated.

The collaborating institutions used their own protocols to collect whole blood in K2EDTA tubes. Collaborator samples were shipped for TCRbeta analysis as frozen whole blood, isolated PBMCs, or DNA extracted from either sample type. The germline V gene yields SNHLY for CDR1 and FYNNEI for CDR2. Unmatched junction bases come to 14, with V trimmed by 7 bases and J by 9 bases. The CDR3, cysteine through phenylalanine, is 15 amino acids long. Only the CDR3 DNA is retained, 45 bases long and in frame from the first base. TCRbeta CDR3 regions were amplified from genomic DNA by means of the immunoSEQ Assay, a bias-controlled multiplex PCR. The original pipeline was this. Within the assay, amplification of reference gene primers was used to estimate how many nucleated cells each sample contained. Sequence reads were collapsed and filtered to measure the absolute abundance of every unique TCRbeta CDR3 rearrangement. Productive Simpson clonality was computed per sample as the square root of Simpson's diversity index over productive rearrangements. What TCRdb holds here is the immuneACCESS table cut down to in-frame rearrangements. Part of the clones is not present; checked against another copy, under half of the missing clones reflect an unresolved V gene, and the others are unexplained. That table gives V, J and clone size, and the DNA gave D and trimming. The sample table records some 250,000 clones; about 79% of these occur just once. More than 8% of the sample is in the top ten clones.

The V and J segments used are TRBV2 and TRBJ2-4; TRBD1 lines up with 8 middle nucleotides. This sequence originates from a woman at least 80 years old with acute or convalescent COVID-19. Sequencing used peripheral blood. The CDR3 reads CASTLFGTGLGIQYF. The DNA sequence is as follows: TGTGCCAGCACCTTATTTGGGACAGGTCTTGGCATTCAGTACTTC.